This TCR beta chain was observed in a study of OX40 agonist ivuxolimab in advanced cancers. CDR1 SNHLY and CDR2 FYNNEI come from the germline V gene. The CDR3 covers 12 residues. V was trimmed by 6 bases and J by 8 bases, leaving 13 bases between them. Sequenced by immunoSEQ multiplex PCR; TCRdb stores in-frame clones only, minus some. This table has approximately 60,000 clones, roughly 83% appearing once. This clone is a singleton in its sample. This chain links TRBV2 with TRBJ1-2; D possibly corresponds to TRBD1 (5 bases). The material was CD4+ or CD8+ T cells sorted from blood, obtained in a trial of the OX40 agonist ivuxolimab. The source is an adult with an advanced solid tumor such as melanoma, head and neck, liver or kidney cancer. The CDR3: CASRGDPRGYTF. The CDR3 DNA sequence: TGTGCCAGCAGGGGGGATCCCAGAGGCTACACCTTC.